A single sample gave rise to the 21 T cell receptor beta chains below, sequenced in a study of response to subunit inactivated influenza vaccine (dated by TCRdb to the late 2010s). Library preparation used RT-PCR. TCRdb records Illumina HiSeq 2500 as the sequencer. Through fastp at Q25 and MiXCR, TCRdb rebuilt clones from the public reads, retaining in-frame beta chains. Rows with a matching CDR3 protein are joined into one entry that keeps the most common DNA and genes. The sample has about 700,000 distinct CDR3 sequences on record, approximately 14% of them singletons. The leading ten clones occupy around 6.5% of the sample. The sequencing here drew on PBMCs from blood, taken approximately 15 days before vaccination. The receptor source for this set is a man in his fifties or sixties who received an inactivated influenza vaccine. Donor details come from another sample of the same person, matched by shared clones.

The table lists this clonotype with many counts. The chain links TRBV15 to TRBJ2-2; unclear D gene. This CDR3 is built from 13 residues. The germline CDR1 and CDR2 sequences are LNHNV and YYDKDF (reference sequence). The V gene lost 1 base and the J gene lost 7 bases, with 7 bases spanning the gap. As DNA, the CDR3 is TGTGCCACCAGCAGAGGGTTGGGCGGGGAGCTGTTTTTT. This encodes CATSRGLGGELFF.

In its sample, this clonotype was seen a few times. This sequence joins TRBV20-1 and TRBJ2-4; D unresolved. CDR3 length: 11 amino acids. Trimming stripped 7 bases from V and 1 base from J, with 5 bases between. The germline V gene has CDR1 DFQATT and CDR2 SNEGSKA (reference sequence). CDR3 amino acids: CSVFAKNIQYF. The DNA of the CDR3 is TGCAGTGTGTTTGCCAAAAACATTCAGTACTTC.

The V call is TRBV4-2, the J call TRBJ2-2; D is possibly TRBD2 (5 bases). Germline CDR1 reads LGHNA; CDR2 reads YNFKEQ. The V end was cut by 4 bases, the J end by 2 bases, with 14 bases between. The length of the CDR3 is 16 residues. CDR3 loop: CASSLSRRTNTGELFF. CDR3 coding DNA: TGTGCCAGCAGCCTGTCGCGTCGGACTAACACCGGGGAGCTGTTTTTT.

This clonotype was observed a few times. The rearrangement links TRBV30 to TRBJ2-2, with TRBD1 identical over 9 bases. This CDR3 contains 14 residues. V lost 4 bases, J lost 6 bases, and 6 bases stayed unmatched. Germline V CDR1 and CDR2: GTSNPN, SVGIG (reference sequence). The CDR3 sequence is CAWTSGTGSGELFF. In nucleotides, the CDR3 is TGTGCCTGGACTTCCGGGACAGGGTCCGGGGAGCTGTTTTTT.

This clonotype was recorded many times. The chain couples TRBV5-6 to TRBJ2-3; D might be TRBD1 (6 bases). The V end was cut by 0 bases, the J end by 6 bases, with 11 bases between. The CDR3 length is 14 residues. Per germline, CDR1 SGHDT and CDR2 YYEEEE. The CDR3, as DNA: TGTGCCAGCAGCTTGGGGCCAGGGGCGGATACGCAGTATTTT. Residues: CASSLGPGADTQYF.

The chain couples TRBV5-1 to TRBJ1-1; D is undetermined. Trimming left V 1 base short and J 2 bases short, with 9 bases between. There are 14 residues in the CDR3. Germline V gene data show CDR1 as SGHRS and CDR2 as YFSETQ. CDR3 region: CASSLSPANTEAFF. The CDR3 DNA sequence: TGCGCCAGCAGCTTGTCTCCGGCCAACACTGAAGCTTTCTTT.

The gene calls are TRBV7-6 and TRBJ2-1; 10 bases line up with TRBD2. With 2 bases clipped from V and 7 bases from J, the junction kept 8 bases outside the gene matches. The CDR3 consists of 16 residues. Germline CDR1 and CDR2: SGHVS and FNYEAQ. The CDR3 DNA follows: TGTGCCAGCAGCTTAATAGCTAGCGGGAGCGGTAATGAGCAGTTCTTC. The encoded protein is CASSLIASGSGNEQFF.

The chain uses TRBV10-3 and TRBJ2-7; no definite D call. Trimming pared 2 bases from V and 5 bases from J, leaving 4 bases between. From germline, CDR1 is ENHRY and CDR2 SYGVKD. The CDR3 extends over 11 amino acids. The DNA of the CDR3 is TGTGCCATCAGTGAGAAACACGAGCAGTACTTC. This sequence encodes CAISEKHEQYF.

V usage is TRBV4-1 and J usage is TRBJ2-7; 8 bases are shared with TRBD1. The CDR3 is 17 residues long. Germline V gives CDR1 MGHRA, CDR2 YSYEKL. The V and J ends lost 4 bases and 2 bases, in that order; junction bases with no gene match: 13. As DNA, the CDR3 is TGCGCCAGCAGCCCGTCCGCGCAGGGGGCTATCGCCTACGAGCAGTACTTC. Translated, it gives CASSPSAQGAIAYEQYF.

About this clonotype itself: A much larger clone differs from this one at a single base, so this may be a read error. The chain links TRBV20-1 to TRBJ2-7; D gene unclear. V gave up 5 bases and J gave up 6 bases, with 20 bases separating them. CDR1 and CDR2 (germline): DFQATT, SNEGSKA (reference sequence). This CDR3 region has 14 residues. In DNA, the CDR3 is TGCAGTGCTGGAATAGGCCCGAGTCTCGGCGAGCAGTACTTC. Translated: CSAGIGPSLGEQYF.

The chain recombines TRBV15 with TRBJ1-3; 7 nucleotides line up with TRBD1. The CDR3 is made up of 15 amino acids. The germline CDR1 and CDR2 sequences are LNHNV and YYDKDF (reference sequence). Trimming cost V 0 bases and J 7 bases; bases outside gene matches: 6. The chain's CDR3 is CATSREQGEGNTIYF. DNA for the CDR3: TGTGCCACCAGCAGAGAGCAGGGGGAAGGTAACACCATATATTTT.

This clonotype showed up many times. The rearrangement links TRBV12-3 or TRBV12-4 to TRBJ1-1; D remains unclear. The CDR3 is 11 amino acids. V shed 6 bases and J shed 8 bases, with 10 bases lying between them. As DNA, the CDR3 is TGTGCCAGCAGCCTAACCCTGGAAGCTTTCTTT. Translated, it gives CASSLTLEAFF.

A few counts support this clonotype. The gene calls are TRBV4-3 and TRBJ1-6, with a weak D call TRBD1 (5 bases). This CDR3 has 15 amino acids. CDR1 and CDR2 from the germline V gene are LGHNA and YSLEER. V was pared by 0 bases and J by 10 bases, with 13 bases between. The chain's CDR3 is CASSQERGDVSPLHF. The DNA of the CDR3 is TGCGCCAGCAGCCAAGAGAGGGGCGACGTCTCACCCCTCCACTTT.

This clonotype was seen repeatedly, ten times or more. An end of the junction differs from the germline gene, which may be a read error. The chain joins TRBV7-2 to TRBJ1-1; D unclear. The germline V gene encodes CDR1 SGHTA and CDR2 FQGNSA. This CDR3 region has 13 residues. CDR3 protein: CASSLERNTEAFF. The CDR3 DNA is TGTGCCAGCAGTTTAGAACGGAACACTGAAGCTTTCTTT.

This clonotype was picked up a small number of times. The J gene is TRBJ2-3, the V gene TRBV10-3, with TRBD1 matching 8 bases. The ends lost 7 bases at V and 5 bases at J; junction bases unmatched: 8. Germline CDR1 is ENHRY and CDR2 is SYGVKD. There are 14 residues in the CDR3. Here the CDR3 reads CAITMTGDGDTQYF. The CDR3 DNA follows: TGTGCCATCACTATGACAGGGGATGGAGATACGCAGTATTTT.

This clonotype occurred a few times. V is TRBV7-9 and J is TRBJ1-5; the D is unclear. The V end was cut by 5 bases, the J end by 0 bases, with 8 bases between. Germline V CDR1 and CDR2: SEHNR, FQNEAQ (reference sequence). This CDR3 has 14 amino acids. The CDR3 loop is CASSAIASNQPQHF. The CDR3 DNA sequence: TGTGCCAGCAGCGCGATTGCTAGCAATCAGCCCCAGCATTTT.

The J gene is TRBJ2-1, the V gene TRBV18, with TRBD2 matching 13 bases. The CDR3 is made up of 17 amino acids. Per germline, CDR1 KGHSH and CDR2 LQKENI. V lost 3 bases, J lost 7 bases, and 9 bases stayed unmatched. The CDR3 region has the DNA TGTGCCAGCTCACCCTGGACTAGCGGGAGCCCGCCAAATGAGCAGTTCTTC. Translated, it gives CASSPWTSGSPPNEQFF.

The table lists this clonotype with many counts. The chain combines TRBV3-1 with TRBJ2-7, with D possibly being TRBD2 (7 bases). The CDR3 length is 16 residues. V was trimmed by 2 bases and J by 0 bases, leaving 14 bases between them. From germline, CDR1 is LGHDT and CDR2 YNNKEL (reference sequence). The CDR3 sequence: CASSQNLAGASYEQYF. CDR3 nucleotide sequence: TGTGCCAGCAGCCAAAATCTCGCGGGGGCCTCCTACGAGCAGTACTTC.

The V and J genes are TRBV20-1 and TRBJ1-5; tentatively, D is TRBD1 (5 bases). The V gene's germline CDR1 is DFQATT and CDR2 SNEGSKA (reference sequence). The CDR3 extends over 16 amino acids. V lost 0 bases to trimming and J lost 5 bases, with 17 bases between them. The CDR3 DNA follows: TGCAGTGCTAGAGATTCGAGGGGACGGTTTGATCAGCCCCAGCATTTT. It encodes CSARDSRGRFDQPQHF.

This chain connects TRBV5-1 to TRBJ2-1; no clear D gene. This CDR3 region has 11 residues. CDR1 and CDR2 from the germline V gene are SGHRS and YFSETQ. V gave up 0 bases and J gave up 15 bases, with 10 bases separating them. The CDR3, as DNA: TGCGCCAGCAGCTTGGCCGTGGTCTGGTTCTTC. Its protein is CASSLAVVWFF.

The CDR3 DNA reads TGCGCCAGCAGCCCGGGACAGCGGTTTACAGATACGCAGTATTTT. Translation: CASSPGQRFTDTQYF. The rearrangement joins TRBV5-1 to TRBJ2-3, with 7 bases lining up with TRBD1. The germline V gene encodes CDR1 SGHRS and CDR2 YFSETQ. Losses at the gene ends were 4 bases for V and 3 bases for J; bases not matched to a gene: 8. CDR3 length equals 15 residues. Full variable domain (missing parts from reference TRBV5-1 and TRBJ2-3): KAGVTQTPRYLIKTRGQQVTLSCSPISGHRSVSWYQQTPGQGLQFLFEYFSETQRNKGNFPGRFSGRQFSNSRSEMNVSTLELGDSALYLCASSPGQRFTDTQYFGPGTRLTVL.